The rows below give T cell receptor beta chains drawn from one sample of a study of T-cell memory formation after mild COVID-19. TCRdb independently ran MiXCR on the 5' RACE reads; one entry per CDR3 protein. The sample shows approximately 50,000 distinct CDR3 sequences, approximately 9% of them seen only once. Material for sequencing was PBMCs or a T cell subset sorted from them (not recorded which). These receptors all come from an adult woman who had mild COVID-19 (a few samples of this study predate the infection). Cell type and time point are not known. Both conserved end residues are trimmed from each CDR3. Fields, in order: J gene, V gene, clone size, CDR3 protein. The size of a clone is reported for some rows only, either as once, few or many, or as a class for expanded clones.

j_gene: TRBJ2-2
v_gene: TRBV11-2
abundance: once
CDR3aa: ASSLVRGRTGELF

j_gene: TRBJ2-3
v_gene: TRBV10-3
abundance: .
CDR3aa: AIAQRDSTDTQY

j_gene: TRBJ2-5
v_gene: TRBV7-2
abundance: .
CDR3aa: ASSLGLAAIGETQY

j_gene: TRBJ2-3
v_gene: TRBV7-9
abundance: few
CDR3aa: ASSPGSFYSTDTQY

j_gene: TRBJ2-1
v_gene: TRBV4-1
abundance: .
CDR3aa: ASRGTSGGLYNEQF

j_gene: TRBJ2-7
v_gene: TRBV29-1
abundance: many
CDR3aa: SVDDRGDEQY

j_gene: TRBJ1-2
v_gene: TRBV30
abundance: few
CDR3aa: AWSQGRYGYT

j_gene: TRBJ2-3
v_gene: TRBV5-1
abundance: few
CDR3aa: ASSGERQY

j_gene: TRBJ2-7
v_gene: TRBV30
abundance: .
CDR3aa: AWSVGTWTYEQY

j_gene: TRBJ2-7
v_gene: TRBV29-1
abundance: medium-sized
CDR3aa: SVGGAGNEQY

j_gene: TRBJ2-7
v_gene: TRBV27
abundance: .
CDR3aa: ASSPAGLSYEQY

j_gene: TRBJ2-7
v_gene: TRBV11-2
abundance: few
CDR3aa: ASSQLAGPSYEQY

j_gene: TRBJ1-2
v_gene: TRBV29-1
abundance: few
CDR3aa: SVHGTLYGYT

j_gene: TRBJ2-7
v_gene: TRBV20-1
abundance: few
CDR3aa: SARKIRDGLLKEQY

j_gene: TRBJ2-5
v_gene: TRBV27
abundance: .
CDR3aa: ASSPPGLAGFSAQY

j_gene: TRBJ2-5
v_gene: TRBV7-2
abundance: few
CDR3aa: ASSPRTTAGTQY

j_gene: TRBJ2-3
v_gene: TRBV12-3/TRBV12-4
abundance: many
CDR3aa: ASSEGSTDTQY

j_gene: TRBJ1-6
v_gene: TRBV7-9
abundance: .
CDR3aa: ASTLQTNSPLH

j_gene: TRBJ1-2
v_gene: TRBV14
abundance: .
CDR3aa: ASSPGVRGGYT

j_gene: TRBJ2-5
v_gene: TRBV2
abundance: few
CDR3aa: ASRGRGDQY

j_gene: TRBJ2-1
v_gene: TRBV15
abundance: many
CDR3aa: ATSRDRPGAHNEQF

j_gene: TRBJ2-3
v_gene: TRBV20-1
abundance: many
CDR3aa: SARERGRGTDTQY

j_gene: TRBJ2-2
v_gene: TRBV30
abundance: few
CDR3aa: AWSGAPHQGADTGELF

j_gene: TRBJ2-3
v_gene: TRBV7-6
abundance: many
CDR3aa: ASSLGGAGGFWTDTQY

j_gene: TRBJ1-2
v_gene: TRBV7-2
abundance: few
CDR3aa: ASSFGVFDYGYT

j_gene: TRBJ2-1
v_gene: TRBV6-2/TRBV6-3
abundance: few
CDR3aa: ASSGSSWSQF

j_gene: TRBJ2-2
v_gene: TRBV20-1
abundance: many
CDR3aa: SAGTSGRTNTGELF

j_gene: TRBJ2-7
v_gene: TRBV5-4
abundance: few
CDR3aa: ASSLDSWREQY

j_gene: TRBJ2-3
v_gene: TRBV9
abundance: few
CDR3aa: ASSVNAQLSTDTQY

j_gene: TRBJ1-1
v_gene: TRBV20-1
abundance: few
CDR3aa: SARQGPVTEAF

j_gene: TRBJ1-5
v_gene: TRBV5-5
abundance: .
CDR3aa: ASSLPGGLQH

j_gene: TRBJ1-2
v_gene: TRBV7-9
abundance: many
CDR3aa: ASSSITWGVIGGYT

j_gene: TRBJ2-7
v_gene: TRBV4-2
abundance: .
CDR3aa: ASSQDHPDSYEQY

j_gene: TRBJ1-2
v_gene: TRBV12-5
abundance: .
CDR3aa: ASGLVLGQGANYGYT

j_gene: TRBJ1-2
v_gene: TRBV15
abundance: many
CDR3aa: ATSSTPRLGYT

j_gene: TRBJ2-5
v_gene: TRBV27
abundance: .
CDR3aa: ASSFNFGRGARETQY

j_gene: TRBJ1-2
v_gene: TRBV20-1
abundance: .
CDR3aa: SARRQGGYGYT

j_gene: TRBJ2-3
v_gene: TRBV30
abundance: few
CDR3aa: AWKRDYTDTQY

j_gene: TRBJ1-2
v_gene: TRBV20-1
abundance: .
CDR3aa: SARDRVMRGYT

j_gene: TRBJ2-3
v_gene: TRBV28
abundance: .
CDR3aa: ASSPPAGGGSTDTQY

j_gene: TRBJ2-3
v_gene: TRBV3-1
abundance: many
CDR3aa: ASSQEYGSDPARTQY

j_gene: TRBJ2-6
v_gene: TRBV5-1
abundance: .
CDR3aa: ASASNPGGFSGANVLT

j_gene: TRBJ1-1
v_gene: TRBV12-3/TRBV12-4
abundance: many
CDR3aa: ASSGGAANTEAF

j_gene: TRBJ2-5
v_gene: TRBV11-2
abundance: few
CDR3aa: ASSRQGQGGETQY

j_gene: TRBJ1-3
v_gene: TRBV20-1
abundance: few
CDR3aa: SARDDRTGNTIY

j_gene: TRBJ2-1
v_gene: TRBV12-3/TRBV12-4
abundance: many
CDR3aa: ASRGGGNEQF

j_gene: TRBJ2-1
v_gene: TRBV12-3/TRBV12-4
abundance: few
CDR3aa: ASSFSGGEQF

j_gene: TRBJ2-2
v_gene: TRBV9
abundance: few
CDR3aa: ASGSSGDTGELF

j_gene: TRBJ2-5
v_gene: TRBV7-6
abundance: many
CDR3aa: ASSSGQEAFETQY

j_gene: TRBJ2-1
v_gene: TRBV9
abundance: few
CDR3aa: ASSIGLAGVLSYNEQF

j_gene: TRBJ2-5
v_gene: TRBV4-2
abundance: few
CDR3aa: ASSQDLMGRGETQY

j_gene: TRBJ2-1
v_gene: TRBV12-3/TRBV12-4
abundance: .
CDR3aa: ASSSDHGGDEQF